These 8 T cell receptor beta chains share one sample of origin, sequenced in a study of blood T cell repertoires in COVID-19. Clones were sequenced by immunoSEQ multiplex PCR, and TCRdb holds only the in-frame ones, with some missing. The table shows hundreds of thousands of clones, with 88% occurring only once. What was sequenced was peripheral blood. The origin of the receptors is a human donor in a cohort sampled during active COVID-19.

J is TRBJ2-3 and V is TRBV11-2; no firm D call. The CDR3 consists of 12 residues. The germline V gene encodes CDR1 SGHAT and CDR2 FQNNGV. Trimming removed 3 bases from V and 8 bases from J, with 9 bases in between. DNA for the CDR3: TGTGCCAGCAGCTTCGTCCCGGGTACGCAGTATTTT. As protein: CASSFVPGTQYF.

The V call is TRBV23-1, the J call TRBJ2-1; tentative D call: TRBD2 (7 bases). TRBV23-1 is an ORF, with its function uncertain. V dropped 6 bases and J dropped 5 bases, with 14 bases sitting between them. This CDR3 has 14 amino acids. The CDR3 nucleotides are TGCGCCAGCAGCCCGAGGGGGGGCGACAATGAGCAGTTCTTC. It is translated as CASSPRGGDNEQFF.

In regard to this clone: This likely comes from a read error, as the CDR3 has no conserved phenylalanine or tryptophan at its end. The DNA is left out, because the CDR3 cannot be placed on it with certainty; the CDR3 is given as TCRdb lists it. J is TRBJ2-7 and V is TRBV24-1; the table's D call TRBD2 went unverified against the DNA. The CDR3 region is 12 residues in length, termini included. The germline V gene has CDR1 KGHDR and CDR2 SFDVKD. The chain's CDR3 is CATSDSPGDSKP.

The V and J genes are TRBV5-6 and TRBJ2-5, with TRBD2 matching over 7 bases. Trimming at V came to 0 bases and at J to 2 bases, leaving 7 bases not matched to a gene. The CDR3 spans 16 residues. The germline gives CDR1 SGHDT, CDR2 YYEEEE. CDR3 coding DNA: TGTGCCAGCAGCTTGGAGATAGCGGGTAAACAAGAGACCCAGTACTTC. Translated, it gives CASSLEIAGKQETQYF. The full variable domain, its missing parts supplied by reference TRBV5-6 and TRBJ2-5, is DAGVTQSPTHLIKTRGQQVTLRCSPKSGHDTVSWYQQALGQGPQFIFQYYEEEERQRGNFPDRFSGHQFPNYSSELNVNALLLGDSALYLCASSLEIAGKQETQYFGPGTRLLVL.

The chain recombines TRBV3-1 (or the pseudogene TRBV3-2) with TRBJ2-7; TRBD1 might be the D (5 bases). Per the germline V gene, CDR1 is LGHDT and CDR2 is YNNKEL (reference sequence). The CDR3 has 13 amino acids. V lost 2 bases to trimming and J lost 4 bases, with 9 bases between them. CDR3 sequence: CASSQKNRYEQYF. In nucleotides, the CDR3 is TGTGCCAGCAGCCAAAAAAACAGGTACGAGCAGTACTTC.

The chain couples TRBV28 to TRBJ2-7; weak D call: TRBD2 (5 bases). The CDR3 loop spans 14 amino acids. Trimming stripped 2 bases from V and 4 bases from J, with 12 bases between. Germline V gives CDR1 MDHEN, CDR2 SYDVKM. CDR3 amino acids: CASSLRGRMYEQYF. In DNA, the CDR3 is TGTGCCAGCAGTTTAAGAGGGCGGATGTACGAGCAGTACTTC.

V gene TRBV3-1 (or the pseudogene TRBV3-2) combines with J gene TRBJ1-5, with D maybe TRBD1 (6 bases). The ends were cut back, 0 bases at V and 7 bases at J, with 16 bases in the middle. The length of the CDR3 is 16 residues. Germline values: CDR1 LGHDT, CDR2 YNNKEL (reference sequence). The CDR3 protein is CASSQDQGRAEQPQHF. CDR3 sequence (DNA): TGTGCCAGCAGCCAAGATCAGGGGAGGGCTGAGCAGCCCCAGCATTTT.

The V call is TRBV29-1, the J call TRBJ1-1; D may be TRBD1 (5 bases). There are 11 residues in the CDR3. Germline CDR1 is SQVTM and CDR2 is ANQGSEA. Trimming took off 5 bases at V and 4 bases at J, with 8 bases between the two ends. CDR3 sequence: CSVPQGTEAFF. The CDR3, as DNA: TGCAGCGTTCCTCAGGGCACTGAAGCTTTCTTT.